A single sample is the source of the 20 T cell receptor beta chains below, sequenced in a study of early T cells in non-severe SARS-CoV-2 infection. TCRdb reanalysed the 5' RACE reads using MiXCR and keeps one entry per CDR3 protein. The table lists under 85,000 distinct CDR3 sequences, approximately 15% of them singletons. The sample was whole blood, taken at baseline. The receptors come from an adult who was a healthcare worker with PCR-confirmed SARS-CoV-2 infection or an uninfected control (not recorded which).

This rearrangement joins TRBV30 to TRBJ2-3; the D gene is possibly TRBD1 (6 bases). V was shortened by 4 bases and J by 0 bases, with 11 bases between the two germline ends. Germline values: CDR1 GTSNPN, CDR2 SVGIG (reference sequence). The CDR3 totals 14 residues. CDR3 nucleotides: TGTGCCTGGAAAGGACAGCCTAGCACAGATACGCAGTATTTT. Its translation is CAWKGQPSTDTQYF.

This clonotype was observed a handful of times. J is TRBJ2-5 and V is TRBV6-2 or TRBV6-3, with unresolved D. The CDR3 length is 15 residues. Trimming cost V 5 bases and J 0 bases, with 13 bases left between them. The germline V gene has CDR1 MNHEY and CDR2 SVGEGT. The CDR3 protein is CASSTAEGYQETQYF. As DNA, the CDR3 is TGTGCCAGCAGTACCGCGGAAGGGTACCAAGAGACCCAGTACTTC.

V and J are TRBV21-1 and TRBJ2-7; the table's D call, TRBD1, has no DNA check behind it. TRBV21-1 is flagged as a pseudogene. The CDR3 totals 19 residues. CDR3 residues: CASSTITRRMGRGPSEQYF. CDR3 in DNA: TGTGCCAGCAGCACTATCACCCGAAGGATGGGGCGAGGGCCCTCCGAGCAGTACTTC.

The rearrangement links TRBV19 to TRBJ2-2; the match to TRBD2 covers 9 bases. CDR1 is LNHDA, CDR2 SQIVND, per germline (reference sequence). This CDR3 has 15 amino acids. The junction had 5 bases not matched to a gene; V was cut back by 3 bases and J by 6 bases. The CDR3 protein is CASSMVAGAPGELFF. CDR3 in DNA: TGTGCCAGTAGTATGGTAGCGGGGGCCCCCGGGGAGCTGTTTTTT.

This rearrangement joins TRBV5-4 to TRBJ2-3, with D hard to call. Germline CDR1 is SGHNT and CDR2 is YYREEE (reference sequence). The CDR3 is 12 amino acids. V was shortened by 6 bases and J by 2 bases, with 7 bases between the two germline ends. This CDR3 is CASTTDTDTQYF. In nucleotides, the CDR3 is TGTGCCAGCACGACGGACACAGATACGCAGTATTTT.

This clonotype showed up many times. The chain recombines TRBV5-1 with TRBJ1-1, with TRBD1 matching 7 bases. The CDR3 loop spans 14 amino acids. The germline CDR1 and CDR2 sequences are SGHRS and YFSETQ. Trimming cost V 4 bases and J 0 bases; bases outside gene matches: 3. Here the CDR3 DNA reads TGCGCCAGCAGCGGGGACAGCATGAACACTGAAGCTTTCTTT. As protein: CASSGDSMNTEAFF. Full variable domain (rest looked up from reference TRBV5-1 and TRBJ1-1): KAGVTQTPRYLIKTRGQQVTLSCSPISGHRSVSWYQQTPGQGLQFLFEYFSETQRNKGNFPGRFSGRQFSNSRSEMNVSTLELGDSALYLCASSGDSMNTEAFFGQGTRLTVV.

This clonotype was counted between two and nine times. The chain joins TRBV20-1 to TRBJ2-5, with TRBD2 matching over 8 bases. J gave up 4 bases and V 3 bases, and 7 bases lay outside the gene matches. This CDR3 has 14 residues. Germline CDR1 and CDR2: DFQATT and SNEGSKA (reference sequence). CDR3 residues: CSASGLAGPETQYF. In nucleotides, the CDR3 is TGCAGTGCTAGCGGGCTAGCGGGCCCAGAGACCCAGTACTTC.

Only a few counts were recorded for this clonotype. CDR3 sequence: CASSLGYIYNEQFF. The CDR3 DNA reads TGTGCCAGCAGCTTAGGGTACATCTACAATGAGCAGTTCTTC. This chain uses TRBV7-2 with TRBJ2-1; D is ambiguous. This CDR3 region has 14 residues. Between the trimmed V and J ends, which lost 1 base and 3 bases, there was a span of 7 bases. Looked up from germline, CDR1 is SGHTA and CDR2 is FQGNSA.

The chain uses TRBV18 and TRBJ2-2; D may be TRBD2 (6 bases). This CDR3 region has 16 residues. Germline CDR1 KGHSH, CDR2 LQKENI. The ends were cut back, 3 bases at V and 4 bases at J, with 15 bases in the middle. The CDR3 here is CASSPAVAEITGELFF. In DNA form, the CDR3 reads TGTGCCAGCTCACCGGCGGTAGCGGAAATCACCGGGGAGCTGTTTTTT.

This chain connects TRBV7-2 to TRBJ2-5; TRBD2 matches at 9 bases. The CDR3 runs 14 residues. From germline, CDR1 is SGHTA and CDR2 FQGNSA. V trimming: 4 bases; J trimming: 5 bases; junction bases outside the gene matches: 5. CDR3 loop: CASSSGLATETQYF. The CDR3 DNA sequence: TGTGCCAGCAGCTCAGGACTAGCGACGGAGACCCAGTACTTC.

This rearrangement joins TRBV9 to TRBJ2-1, with 7 bases lining up with TRBD2. CDR1 and CDR2 (germline): SGDLS, YYNGEE. The V and J ends lost 4 bases and 2 bases, in that order; junction bases with no gene match: 6. The CDR3 has 15 residues. CDR3 amino acids: CASSLLATTYNEQFF. CDR3 coding DNA: TGTGCCAGCAGCTTACTAGCGACCACCTACAATGAGCAGTTCTTC.

V usage is TRBV6-1 and J usage is TRBJ2-2; D perhaps matches TRBD1 (5 bases). The length of the CDR3 is 13 residues. Germline values: CDR1 MNHNS, CDR2 SASEGT. V dropped 7 bases and J dropped 3 bases, with 9 bases sitting between them. The CDR3 nucleotides read TGTGCCAGCACGAAGGGGTACACCGGGGAGCTGTTTTTT. This encodes CASTKGYTGELFF.

The rearrangement links TRBV11-2 to TRBJ2-5; TRBD1 is a possible D gene (5 bases). This CDR3 comprises 13 residues. Trimming took off 1 base at V and 5 bases at J, with 8 bases between the two ends. Looked up from germline, CDR1 is SGHAT and CDR2 is FQNNGV. The CDR3 region has the DNA TGTGCCAGCAGCTTAGGCGCAGGGGAGACCCAGTACTTC. Protein product: CASSLGAGETQYF.

This clonotype was recorded at least ten times. The V and J genes are TRBV12-3 or TRBV12-4 and TRBJ1-4; 8 nucleotides match TRBD1. With 4 bases clipped from V and 5 bases from J, the junction kept 9 bases outside the gene matches. The CDR3 spans 16 residues. The CDR3 is CASSWGRTGPNEKLFF. The CDR3 coding sequence is TGTGCCAGCAGTTGGGGTCGGACAGGGCCCAATGAAAAACTGTTTTTT.

V gene TRBV4-2 combines with J gene TRBJ2-5, with 8 bases fitting TRBD1. The germline CDR1 and CDR2 sequences are LGHNA and YNFKEQ. V dropped 1 base and J dropped 2; count of bases not matched to a gene: 9. This CDR3 comprises 17 residues. The CDR3 loop is CASSQGTKDRVQETQYF. CDR3 DNA sequence: TGTGCCAGCAGCCAAGGGACCAAGGACAGGGTACAAGAGACCCAGTACTTC.

This clonotype came up a few times. V usage is TRBV7-8 and J usage is TRBJ2-7; the D gene is possibly TRBD2 (7 bases). The V end was cut by 1 base, the J end by 4 bases, with 20 bases between. The CDR3 runs 17 residues. The germline V gene encodes CDR1 SGHVS and CDR2 FQNEAQ. Here the CDR3 DNA reads TGTGCCAGCAGCTTAGGCGGGAGCTGGCGAGGGGGGTACGAGCAGTACTTC. It codes for CASSLGGSWRGGYEQYF.

This clonotype was detected many times. The rearrangement uses TRBV11-2 and TRBJ1-4; D is undetermined. This CDR3 has 13 amino acids. The germline V gene has CDR1 SGHAT and CDR2 FQNNGV. Deletions cut 0 bases from V and 8 bases from J, with 7 bases between. The CDR3 loop reads CASSLDGWEKLFF. The CDR3 DNA sequence: TGTGCCAGCAGCTTAGATGGTTGGGAAAAACTGTTTTTT.

This clonotype has more than one count but fewer than ten. This chain connects TRBV7-9 to TRBJ1-5, with a weak D call TRBD1 (6 bases). Germline CDR1 is SEHNR and CDR2 is FQNEAQ (reference sequence). The CDR3 loop spans 18 amino acids. V lost 4 bases and J lost 0, with 19 bases in between. The CDR3 DNA sequence: TGTGCCAGCAGCTGGGTACAACAGGGCAGTAATAGCAATCAGCCCCAGCATTTT. It translates to CASSWVQQGSNSNQPQHF.

The table lists this clonotype with a few counts. This chain uses TRBV19 with TRBJ1-2, with 7 bases aligning to TRBD1. Trimming cost V 10 bases and J 3 bases; bases outside gene matches: 11. The CDR3 covers 14 residues. Germline CDR1 is LNHDA and CDR2 is SQIVND (reference sequence). CDR3 sequence: CATTTGQAHYGYTF. The CDR3 DNA sequence: TGTGCCACCACTACTGGACAGGCCCACTATGGCTACACCTTC.

There are a few counts of this clonotype. The chain has TRBV27 and TRBJ2-7; D is unclear. The CDR3 runs 16 residues. V was pared by 0 bases and J by 3 bases, with 15 bases between. Per germline, CDR1 MNHEY and CDR2 SMNVEV (reference sequence). The CDR3 nucleotides read TGTGCCAGCAGTTTATCGCTTGGGGATTCTGTCTACGAGCAGTACTTC. Protein: CASSLSLGDSVYEQYF.